This T cell receptor (beta chain) was identified during a study of blood T cells in healthy people across ages. Isolation per sample recovered at least 6.5 million PBMCs. CDR1 and CDR2 from the germline V gene are MDHEN and SYDVKM. CDR3 size: 14 residues. V gave up 5 bases and J gave up 5 bases; unmatched junction bases: 8. Primers used in a second PCR of roughly 7 to 11 cycles were a sample-barcoded 5' primer and a J-beta primer mix. Every sample gave at least 3 million paired-end reads containing CDR3. TCRdb re-analysed the 5' RACE reads in MiXCR, keeping a single row per CDR3 protein. The repertoire consists of 700,000 to 850,000 distinct CDR3 sequences, with roughly 35% occurring once and the leading ten covering over 10%.

Sequencing was done on a sample of blood. This chain uses TRBV28 with TRBJ1-1; 7 positions agree with TRBD1. This TCR came from a man younger than 30 in good health. The CDR3 DNA is TGTGCCAGCAGTCCCCCAGGGGGTTATACTGAAGCTTTCTTT. As protein: CASSPPGGYTEAFF.